The 30 T cell receptor beta chains presented below share a single source sample, sequenced in a study of radiation and T cells in renal cell carcinoma. Clones were read by immunoSEQ multiplex PCR, and TCRdb kept only the in-frame ones, dropping some. The sample yields about 16,000 clones, less than 75% seen once. The treatment here: treatment-naive control, cytoreductive nephrectomy. Sequencing was performed on tumor tissue, taken from a patient whose treatment was nephrectomy without radiotherapy. These receptors were taken from a man aged 60-69 years with renal cell carcinoma.

Note on this clone: Other DNA sequences of this sample code for an identical CDR3. This rearrangement joins TRBV7-2 to TRBJ1-5, with a weak D call TRBD1 (6 bases). CDR3 length equals 15 residues. Per germline, CDR1 SGHTA and CDR2 FQGNSA. The V end lost 4 bases, the J end lost 4 bases, and 14 bases lay between the germline ends. DNA for the CDR3: TGTGCCAGCAGCTCGGGGACAAGGGAGAATCAGCCCCAGCATTTT. Its translation is CASSSGTRENQPQHF.

The chain recombines TRBV28 with TRBJ1-5; D remains unclear. Deletions cut 5 bases from V and 2 bases from J, with 13 bases between. Per germline, CDR1 MDHEN and CDR2 SYDVKM. The CDR3 runs to 15 residues. CDR3 residues: CASSRLAPGNQPQHF. CDR3 nucleotide sequence: TGTGCCAGCAGTCGTCTCGCCCCGGGCAATCAGCCCCAGCATTTT.

The chain links TRBV2 to TRBJ2-5, with 7 positions matching TRBD2. This CDR3 has 14 amino acids. Per the germline V gene, CDR1 is SNHLY and CDR2 is FYNNEI. Unmatched junction bases numbered 7, after V lost 6 bases and J lost 3 bases. For the CDR3, the DNA is TGTGCCAGCAGGCCGCGGGGGACCAAAGAGACCCAGTACTTC. Its translation is CASRPRGTKETQYF.

Note on this clone: At one boundary the junction diverges from the germline segment, which might be a read error. This rearrangement joins TRBV7-9 to TRBJ2-5; 9 positions match TRBD2. This CDR3 has 14 residues. Germline CDR1 and CDR2: SEHNR and FQNEAQ (reference sequence). CDR3 DNA sequence: TGTGCCAGCACCTTAGCGGGAGTACAAGAGACCCAGTACTTC. Amino acids: CASTLAGVQETQYF.

A note on this clone: This same CDR3 is encoded by further DNA sequences in the sample. The chain recombines TRBV25-1 with TRBJ2-3; weak D call: TRBD1 (6 bases). The CDR3 is 12 residues long. Germline V lookup: CDR1 MGHDK, CDR2 SYGVNS. Between the trimmed V and J ends, which lost 7 bases and 1 base, there was a span of 6 bases. The CDR3 region is CASNRGTDTQYF. The CDR3 DNA is TGTGCCAGCAACAGGGGCACAGATACGCAGTATTTT.

The rearrangement uses TRBV5-1 and TRBJ1-1; D uncertain. CDR3 size: 15 residues. Germline CDR1 and CDR2: SGHRS and YFSETQ. V gave up 2 bases and J gave up 0 bases, with 11 bases separating them. CDR3 amino acids: CASSLENYMNTEAFF. The CDR3, as DNA: TGCGCCAGCAGCTTAGAAAATTACATGAACACTGAAGCTTTCTTT.

The gene calls are TRBV18 and TRBJ2-7; TRBD2 is a possible D gene (6 bases). Germline V gene data show CDR1 as KGHSH and CDR2 as LQKENI. The CDR3 loop spans 16 amino acids. V dropped 2 bases and J dropped 3 bases, with 17 bases sitting between them. The chain's CDR3 is CASSPSTGTWGYEQYF. The DNA of the CDR3 is TGTGCCAGCTCACCATCCACCGGGACTTGGGGCTACGAGCAGTACTTC.

The chain has TRBV5-1 and TRBJ2-7; 7 nucleotides agree with TRBD1. Germline-derived CDR1 and CDR2 are SGHRS and YFSETQ. The V gene end was trimmed by 4 bases and the J gene end by 7 bases; junction bases not matched to a gene: 8. This CDR3 region has 13 residues. The CDR3 loop reads CASSPGQLREQYF. The CDR3 DNA reads as TGCGCCAGCAGCCCGGGACAGCTACGAGAGCAGTACTTC. The whole variable domain, remainder taken from reference TRBV5-1 and TRBJ2-7, is KAGVTQTPRYLIKTRGQQVTLSCSPISGHRSVSWYQQTPGQGLQFLFEYFSETQRNKGNFPGRFSGRQFSNSRSEMNVSTLELGDSALYLCASSPGQLREQYFGPGTRLTVT.

This chain joins TRBV6-4 and TRBJ1-2; D is ambiguous. Germline CDR1 is MRHNA and CDR2 is SNTAGT. This CDR3 has 16 amino acids. Trimming stripped 2 bases from V and 1 base from J, with 14 bases between. The CDR3 is CASSDPRSGFNYGYTF. CDR3 DNA: TGTGCCAGCAGTGACCCCCGATCCGGATTTAACTATGGCTACACCTTC.

The chain recombines TRBV9 with TRBJ2-2; 11 nucleotides line up with TRBD2. Germline assignment: CDR1 SGDLS and CDR2 YYNGEE. J gave up 5 bases and V 5 bases, and 8 bases lay outside the gene matches. The CDR3 contains 16 residues. The CDR3 protein is CASSVTSGKRTGELFF. The CDR3 DNA is TGTGCCAGCAGTGTGACTAGCGGGAAAAGGACCGGGGAGCTGTTTTTT.

The V gene is TRBV6-5, the J gene TRBJ2-2; 7 bases agree with TRBD2. Germline CDR1 is MNHEY and CDR2 is SVGAGI. The CDR3 is 14 amino acids. J lost 7 bases, V lost 7 bases, and 9 bases had no gene match. The chain's CDR3 is CASIPGLVGGELFF. The CDR3 region has the DNA TGTGCCAGCATTCCCGGACTAGTCGGCGGGGAGCTGTTTTTT.

This clone was counted once. The V gene is TRBV5-6, the J gene TRBJ2-1; 7 bases map to TRBD1. CDR1 is SGHDT, CDR2 YYEEEE, per germline. CDR3 length: 16 residues. Trimming took 4 bases from V and 2 from J; bases not matched to a gene: 9. CDR3 bases: TGTGCCAGCAGCACCCGACAGGGTTCAACCTACAATGAGCAGTTCTTC. Translation: CASSTRQGSTYNEQFF.

The V and J genes are TRBV28 and TRBJ1-1; D is perhaps TRBD1 (5 bases). V was shortened by 3 bases and J by 1 base, with 12 bases between the two germline ends. This CDR3 comprises 15 residues. Germline CDR1 is MDHEN and CDR2 is SYDVKM. CDR3 loop: CASSFQGRGNTEAFF. The CDR3 DNA reads as TGTGCCAGCAGTTTCCAGGGAAGGGGGAACACTGAAGCTTTCTTT.

A note on this clone: This sample includes further DNA sequences coding for the same CDR3. The V and J genes are TRBV11-2 and TRBJ2-2; no clear D. Germline values: CDR1 SGHAT, CDR2 FQNNGV. V was pared by 1 base and J by 4 bases, with 10 bases between. The CDR3 runs 15 residues. The CDR3 is CASSLVRVGTGELFF. CDR3 sequence (DNA): TGTGCCAGCAGCTTAGTAAGGGTGGGCACCGGGGAGCTGTTTTTT.

The chain combines TRBV5-4 with TRBJ1-4, with D maybe TRBD1 (5 bases). The CDR3 is 14 amino acids. CDR1 is SGHNT, CDR2 YYREEE, per germline (reference sequence). The V gene lost 1 base and the J gene lost 6 bases, with 10 bases spanning the gap. The CDR3 sequence: CASSLSRDDEKLFF. The CDR3 coding sequence is TGTGCCAGCAGCTTGTCGAGGGACGATGAAAAACTGTTTTTT.

The rearrangement joins TRBV5-4 to TRBJ2-7, with D hard to call. Germline lookup yields CDR1 SGHNT and CDR2 YYREEE (reference sequence). V shed 4 bases and J shed 3 bases, with 8 bases lying between them. This CDR3 has 12 amino acids. CDR3 protein: CASSEDGYEQYF. In DNA, the CDR3 is TGTGCCAGCAGCGAGGACGGCTACGAGCAGTACTTC.

V and J are TRBV6-5 and TRBJ1-5; D is possibly TRBD1 (5 bases). CDR1 is MNHEY and CDR2 is SVGAGI in the germline V gene. The ends were cut back, 6 bases at V and 4 bases at J, with 16 bases in the middle. The length of the CDR3 is 15 residues. The CDR3 reads CASSIGAVGNQPQHF. In nucleotides, the CDR3 is TGTGCCAGCAGCATCGGGGCAGTAGGGAATCAGCCCCAGCATTTT.

This chain links TRBV5-1 with TRBJ2-7; 8 bases align to TRBD1. CDR3 length equals 15 residues. Germline CDR1 and CDR2: SGHRS and YFSETQ. V shed 0 bases, J shed 4 bases, and the junction held 6 bases outside the gene matches. This CDR3 reads CASSLDPGGQYEQYF. In DNA form, the CDR3 reads TGCGCCAGCAGCTTGGACCCAGGGGGCCAATACGAGCAGTACTTC.

The sample holds a few counts of this clone. The chain employs TRBV5-8 and TRBJ2-2; D tentatively fits TRBD1 or TRBD2 (7 bases each). Germline V gives CDR1 SGHTS, CDR2 YDEGEE. The CDR3 spans 15 residues. The V gene lost 7 bases and the J gene lost 1 base, with 14 bases spanning the gap. The chain's CDR3 is CASRRGDRNTGELFF. CDR3 bases: TGTGCCAGCCGTCGGGGGGACAGGAACACCGGGGAGCTGTTTTTT.

This clone turned up a few times. The genes are TRBV29-1 and TRBJ2-5; TRBD1 might be the D (5 bases). The germline CDR1 and CDR2 sequences are SQVTM and ANQGSEA. The CDR3 is 11 amino acids. Trimming stripped 4 bases from V and 3 bases from J, with 6 bases between. CDR3 in DNA: TGCAGCGTTGGCAGGGAAGAGACCCAGTACTTC. It is translated as CSVGREETQYF.

The chain recombines TRBV10-1 with TRBJ2-7, with 10 bases that match TRBD1. The CDR3 is 17 residues long. Germline CDR1 and CDR2: WNHNN and SYGVQD (reference sequence). Trimming cost V 7 bases and J 0 bases; bases outside gene matches: 12. DNA of the CDR3: TGCGCCAGCACCCCGGGACAGGGGATTTTCGGCTCCTACGAGCAGTACTTC. Translation: CASTPGQGIFGSYEQYF.

The chain combines TRBV2 with TRBJ2-1, with TRBD2 matching over 12 bases. V lost 7 bases, J lost 12 bases, and 7 bases stayed unmatched. Germline assignment: CDR1 SNHLY and CDR2 FYNNEI. The CDR3 length is 13 residues. The CDR3 sequence: CASKLLAGGVQFF. The DNA of the CDR3 is TGTGCCAGCAAATTACTAGCGGGGGGTGTGCAGTTCTTC.

The CDR3 coding sequence is TGTGCCAGCAGTTACGACAGTAATCAGCCCCAGCATTTT. It yields the protein CASSYDSNQPQHF. This chain joins TRBV6-6 and TRBJ1-5; D may be TRBD1 (5 bases). Germline lookup yields CDR1 MNHNY and CDR2 SVGAGI (reference sequence). V was pared by 2 bases and J by 4 bases, with 6 bases between. The CDR3 runs 13 residues.

This clone was counted once. V and J are TRBV4-2 and TRBJ2-2, with 7 bases identical to TRBD2. Germline V CDR1 and CDR2: LGHNA, YNFKEQ. The CDR3 length is 17 residues. With V trimmed by 4 bases and J by 4 bases, 12 bases remained unmatched. The CDR3 is CASSLGTIPDLTGELFF. The CDR3 nucleotides read TGTGCCAGCAGCCTCGGGACTATCCCTGACCTCACCGGGGAGCTGTTTTTT.

This chain links TRBV9 with TRBJ2-1, with a possible D match to TRBD2 (6 bases). With 0 bases removed from V and 2 bases from J, the gap between germline ends came to 9 bases. Germline CDR1 and CDR2: SGDLS and YYNGEE. The CDR3 consists of 15 residues. CDR3 nucleotide sequence: TGTGCCAGCAGCGTAGGGGGAGGCCCCTACAATGAGCAGTTCTTC. This encodes CASSVGGGPYNEQFF.

V is TRBV27 and J is TRBJ2-7; 9 positions agree with TRBD2. There are 16 residues in the CDR3. V gave up 5 bases and J gave up 0 bases; unmatched junction bases: 8. CDR1 and CDR2 from the germline V gene are MNHEY and SMNVEV (reference sequence). This chain's CDR3 is CASSPRSGRPSYEQYF. CDR3 nucleotide sequence: TGTGCCAGCAGTCCCCGCAGCGGGAGGCCCTCCTACGAGCAGTACTTC.

This clone came up once. This chain links TRBV30 with TRBJ2-1, with 14 bases fitting TRBD2. The CDR3 totals 17 residues. The V segment lost 3 bases and the J segment 9 bases; nucleotides outside the gene matches: 13. Germline CDR1 reads GTSNPN; CDR2 reads SVGIG (reference sequence). Here the CDR3 reads CAWREGLAGVRLSEQFF. CDR3 nucleotides: TGTGCCTGGAGGGAGGGACTAGCGGGAGTTCGCTTATCTGAGCAGTTCTTC.

This sequence joins TRBV27 and TRBJ2-7; D is unresolved. The CDR3 has 15 residues. The germline V and J ends were trimmed by 2 bases and 5 bases, with 16 bases remaining between them. From germline, CDR1 is MNHEY and CDR2 SMNVEV (reference sequence). The CDR3 region is CASSLLGPRSDEQYF. DNA of the CDR3: TGTGCCAGCAGTTTACTGGGCCCCCGGTCCGACGAGCAGTACTTC.

This clone was counted a single time. For the CDR3, the DNA is TGTGCCAGTACAGGGGTAACAGATACGCAGTATTTT. It specifies CASTGVTDTQYF. The genes are TRBV19 and TRBJ2-3, with D possibly matching TRBD1 (6 bases). Trimming shortened V by 7 bases and J by 3 bases, and 8 bases separated the two germline ends. Germline V lookup: CDR1 LNHDA, CDR2 SQIVND (reference sequence). The CDR3 length is 12 residues.

The chain links TRBV29-1 to TRBJ2-6; D is uncertain. This CDR3 region has 18 residues. In germline, CDR1 is SQVTM, CDR2 ANQGSEA. With 2 bases removed from V and 1 base from J, the gap between germline ends came to 18 bases. The DNA of the CDR3 is TGCAGCGTTGAAATAGTGAAGAGCTCGGCTTCTGGGGCCAACGTCCTGACTTTC. It codes for CSVEIVKSSASGANVLTF.